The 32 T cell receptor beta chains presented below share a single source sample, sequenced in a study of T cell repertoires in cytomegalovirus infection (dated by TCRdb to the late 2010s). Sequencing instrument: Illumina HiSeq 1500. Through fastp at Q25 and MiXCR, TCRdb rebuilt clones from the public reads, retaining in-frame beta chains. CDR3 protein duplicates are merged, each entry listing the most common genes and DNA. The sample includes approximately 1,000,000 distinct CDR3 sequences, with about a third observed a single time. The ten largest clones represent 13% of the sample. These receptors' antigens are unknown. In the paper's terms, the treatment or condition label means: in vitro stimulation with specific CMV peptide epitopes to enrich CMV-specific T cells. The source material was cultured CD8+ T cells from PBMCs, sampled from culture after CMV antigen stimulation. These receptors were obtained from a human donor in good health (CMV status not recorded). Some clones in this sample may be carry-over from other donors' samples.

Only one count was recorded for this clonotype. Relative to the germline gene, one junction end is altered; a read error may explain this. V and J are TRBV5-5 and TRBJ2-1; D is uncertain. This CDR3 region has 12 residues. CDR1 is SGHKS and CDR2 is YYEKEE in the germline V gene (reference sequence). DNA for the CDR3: TGTGCCGGCAGCCCTGCTTTTAATGAGCAGTTCTTC. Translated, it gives CAGSPAFNEQFF.

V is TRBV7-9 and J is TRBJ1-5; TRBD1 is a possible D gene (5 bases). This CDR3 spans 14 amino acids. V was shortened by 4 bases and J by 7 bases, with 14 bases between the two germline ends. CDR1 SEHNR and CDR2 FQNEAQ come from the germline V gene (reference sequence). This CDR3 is CASSSGGASQPQHF. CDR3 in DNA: TGTGCCAGCAGCTCGGGAGGGGCCAGCCAGCCCCAGCATTTT.

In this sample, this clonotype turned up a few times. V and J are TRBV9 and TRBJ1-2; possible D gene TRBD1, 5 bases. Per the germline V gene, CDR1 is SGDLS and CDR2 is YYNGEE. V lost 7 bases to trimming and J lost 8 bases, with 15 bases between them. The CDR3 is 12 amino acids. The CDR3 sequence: CASFRAVGGYTF. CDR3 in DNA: TGTGCCAGCTTCAGGGCTGTGGGCGGCTACACCTTC.

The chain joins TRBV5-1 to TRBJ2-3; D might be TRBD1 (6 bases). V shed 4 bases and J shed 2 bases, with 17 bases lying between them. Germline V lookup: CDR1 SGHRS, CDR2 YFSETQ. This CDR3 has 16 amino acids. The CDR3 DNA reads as TGCGCCAGCAGCCGCACCGGGACATCAAACACAGATACGCAGTATTTT. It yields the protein CASSRTGTSNTDTQYF.

DNA for the CDR3: TGTGCCAGCAGCTTAGCGTCATATCGGGAGCTGTTTTTT. Translated: CASSLASYRELFF. The V gene is TRBV7-3, the J gene TRBJ2-2; no reliable D call. The CDR3 loop spans 13 amino acids. Germline V gene sequence: CDR1 SGHTA, CDR2 FQGTGA. Between the trimmed V and J ends, which lost 2 bases and 9 bases, there was a span of 10 bases.

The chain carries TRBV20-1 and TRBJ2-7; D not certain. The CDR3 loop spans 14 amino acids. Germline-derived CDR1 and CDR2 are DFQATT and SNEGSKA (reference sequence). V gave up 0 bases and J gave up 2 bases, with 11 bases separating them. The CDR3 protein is CSARDLKHTYEQYF. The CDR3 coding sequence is TGCAGTGCTAGAGATCTGAAACACACCTACGAGCAGTACTTC.

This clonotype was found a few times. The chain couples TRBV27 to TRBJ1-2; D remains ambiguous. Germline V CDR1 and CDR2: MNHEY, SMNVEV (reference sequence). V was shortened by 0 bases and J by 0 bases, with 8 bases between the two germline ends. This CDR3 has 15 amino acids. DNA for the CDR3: TGTGCCAGCAGTTTATCCATCGGACCTAACTATGGCTACACCTTC. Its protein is CASSLSIGPNYGYTF.

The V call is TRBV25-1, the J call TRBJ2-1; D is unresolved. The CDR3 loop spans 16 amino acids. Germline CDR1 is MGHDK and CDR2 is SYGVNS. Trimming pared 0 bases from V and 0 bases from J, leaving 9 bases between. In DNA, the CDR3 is TGTGCCAGCAGTGAATACAGGCTATCCTCCTACAATGAGCAGTTCTTC. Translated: CASSEYRLSSYNEQFF. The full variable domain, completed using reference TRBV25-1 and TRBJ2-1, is EADIYQTPRYLVIGTGKKITLECSQTMGHDKMYWYQQDPGMELHLIHYSYGVNSTEKGDLSSESTVSRIRTEHFPLTLESARPSHTSQYLCASSEYRLSSYNEQFFGPGTRLTVL.

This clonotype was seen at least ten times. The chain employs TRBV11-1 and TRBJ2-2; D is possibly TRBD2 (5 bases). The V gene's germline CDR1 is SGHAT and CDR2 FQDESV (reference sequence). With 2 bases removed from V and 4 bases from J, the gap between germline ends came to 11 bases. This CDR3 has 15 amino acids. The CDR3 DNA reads TGTGCCAGCAGCTTACCGGATGGAGGCACCGGGGAGCTGTTTTTT. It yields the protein CASSLPDGGTGELFF.

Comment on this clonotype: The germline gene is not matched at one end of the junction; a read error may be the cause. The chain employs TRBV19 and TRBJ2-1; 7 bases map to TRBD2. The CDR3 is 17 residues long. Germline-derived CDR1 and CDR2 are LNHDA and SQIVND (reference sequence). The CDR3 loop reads CVSSMGGGPLGTNEQFF. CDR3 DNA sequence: TGTGTCAGTAGTATGGGGGGGGGTCCCCTCGGGACCAATGAGCAGTTCTTC.

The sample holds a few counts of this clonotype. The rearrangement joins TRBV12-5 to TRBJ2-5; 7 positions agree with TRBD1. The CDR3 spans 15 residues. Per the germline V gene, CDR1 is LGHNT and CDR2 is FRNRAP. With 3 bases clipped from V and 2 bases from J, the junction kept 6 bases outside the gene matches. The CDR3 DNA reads TGTGCTAGTGGTTTCACTATGACAGGGCAAGAGACCCAGTACTTC. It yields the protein CASGFTMTGQETQYF.

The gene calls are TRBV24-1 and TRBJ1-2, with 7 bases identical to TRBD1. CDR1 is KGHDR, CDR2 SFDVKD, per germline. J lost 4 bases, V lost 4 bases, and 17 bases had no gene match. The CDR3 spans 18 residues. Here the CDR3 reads CATSDHRTGANSRYGYTF. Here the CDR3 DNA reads TGTGCCACCAGTGACCACCGGACAGGAGCGAATTCCCGCTATGGCTACACCTTC.

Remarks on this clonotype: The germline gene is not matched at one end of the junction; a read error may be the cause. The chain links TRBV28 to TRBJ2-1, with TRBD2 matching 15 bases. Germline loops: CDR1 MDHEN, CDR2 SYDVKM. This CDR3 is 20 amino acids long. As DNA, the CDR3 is TGTGCCAGCAGTTCTTGGACTAGCGGGGGGGCCGAAGTCTCCTACAATGAGCAGTCCTTC. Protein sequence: CASSSWTSGGAEVSYNEQSF. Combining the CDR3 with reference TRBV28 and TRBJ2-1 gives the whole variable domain DVKVTQSSRYLVKRTGEKVFLECVQDMDHENMFWYRQDPGLGLRLIYFSYDVKMKEKGDIPEGYSVSREKKERFSLILESASTNQTSMYLCASSSWTSGGAEVSYNEQSFGPGTRLTVL.

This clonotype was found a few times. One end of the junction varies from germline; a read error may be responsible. CDR3 sequence (DNA): TGTGTCAGCAGTTTATACCTCCCCGGGACTAGTGCCGATACGCAGTATTTT. Translating it yields CVSSLYLPGTSADTQYF. V is TRBV27 and J is TRBJ2-3; 8 bases agree with TRBD2. Germline CDR1 MNHEY, CDR2 SMNVEV (reference sequence). This CDR3 contains 17 residues.

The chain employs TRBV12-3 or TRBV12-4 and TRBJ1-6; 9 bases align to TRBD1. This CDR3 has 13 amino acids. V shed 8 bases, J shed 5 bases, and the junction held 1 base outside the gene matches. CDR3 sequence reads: CASGQGNNSPLHF. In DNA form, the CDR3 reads TGTGCCAGCGGACAGGGGAATAATTCACCCCTCCACTTT.

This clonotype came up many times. The CDR3 region is CASSLARGYQETQYF. The CDR3 DNA follows: TGTGCCAGCAGCTTAGCCAGGGGTTACCAAGAGACCCAGTACTTC. The chain is built from TRBV7-2 and TRBJ2-5; tentatively, D is TRBD1 (6 bases). V lost 0 bases, J lost 0 bases, and 8 bases lay in between. The CDR3 totals 15 residues. Per germline, CDR1 SGHTA and CDR2 FQGNSA.

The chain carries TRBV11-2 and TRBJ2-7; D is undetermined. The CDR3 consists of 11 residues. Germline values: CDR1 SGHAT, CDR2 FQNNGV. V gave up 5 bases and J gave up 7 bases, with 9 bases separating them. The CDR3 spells CASSRYVEQYF. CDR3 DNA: TGTGCCAGCAGCCGGTATGTGGAGCAGTACTTC.

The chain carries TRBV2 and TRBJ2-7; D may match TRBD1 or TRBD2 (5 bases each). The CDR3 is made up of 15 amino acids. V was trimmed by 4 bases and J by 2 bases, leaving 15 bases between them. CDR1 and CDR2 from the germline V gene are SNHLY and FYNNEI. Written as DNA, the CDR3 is TGTGCCAGCAGTGCCCCCGAGGGGCCCCCCTACGAGCAGTACTTC. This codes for CASSAPEGPPYEQYF.

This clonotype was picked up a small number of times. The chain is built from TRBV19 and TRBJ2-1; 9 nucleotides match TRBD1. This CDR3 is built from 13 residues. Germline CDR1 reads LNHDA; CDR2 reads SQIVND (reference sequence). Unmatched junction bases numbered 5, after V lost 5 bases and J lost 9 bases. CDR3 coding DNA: TGTGCCAGTAGTTTACAGGGGGCGACTGAGCAGTTCTTC. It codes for CASSLQGATEQFF.

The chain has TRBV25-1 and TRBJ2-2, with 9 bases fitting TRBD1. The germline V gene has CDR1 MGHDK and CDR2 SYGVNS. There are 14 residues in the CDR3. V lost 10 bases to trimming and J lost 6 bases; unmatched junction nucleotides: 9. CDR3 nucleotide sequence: TGTGCCACTCGAGGGACAGGGTATGCCGGGGAGCTGTTTTTT. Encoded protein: CATRGTGYAGELFF.

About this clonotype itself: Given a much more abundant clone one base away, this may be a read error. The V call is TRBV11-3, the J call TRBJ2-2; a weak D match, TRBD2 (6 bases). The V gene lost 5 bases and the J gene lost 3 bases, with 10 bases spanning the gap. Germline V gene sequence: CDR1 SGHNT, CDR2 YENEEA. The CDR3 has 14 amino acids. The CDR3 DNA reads TGTGCCAGCAGCCCCCCGGGGGACACCGGGGAGCTGTTTTTT. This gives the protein CASSPPGDTGELFF.

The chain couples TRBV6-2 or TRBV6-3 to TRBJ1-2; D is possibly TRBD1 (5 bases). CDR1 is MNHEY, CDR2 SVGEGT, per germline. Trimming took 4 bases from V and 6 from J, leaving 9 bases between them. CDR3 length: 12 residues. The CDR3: CASSSGGHGYTF. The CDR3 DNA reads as TGTGCCAGCAGTTCGGGGGGTCATGGCTACACCTTC.

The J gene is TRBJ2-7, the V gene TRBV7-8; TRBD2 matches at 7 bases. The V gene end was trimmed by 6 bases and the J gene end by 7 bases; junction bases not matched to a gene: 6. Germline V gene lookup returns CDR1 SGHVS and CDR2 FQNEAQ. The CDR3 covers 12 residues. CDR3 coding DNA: TGTGCCAGCAGAATGGGAGGGATTGAGCAGTACGTC. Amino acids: CASRMGGIEQYV.

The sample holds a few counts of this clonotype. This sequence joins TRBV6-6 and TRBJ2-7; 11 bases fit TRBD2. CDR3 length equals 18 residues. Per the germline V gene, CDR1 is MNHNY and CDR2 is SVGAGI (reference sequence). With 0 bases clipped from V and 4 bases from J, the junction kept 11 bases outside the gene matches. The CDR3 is CASSYSNPSGGYRYEQYF. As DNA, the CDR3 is TGTGCCAGCAGTTACTCGAATCCTAGCGGGGGGTATAGGTACGAGCAGTACTTC.

The CDR3 nucleotides read TGCGCCAGCGGTCGTGAGGGTGGTGAAGCTTTCTTT. Translation: CASGREGGEAFF. The chain joins TRBV5-1 to TRBJ1-1, with D unresolved. CDR3 size: 12 residues. The ends were cut back, 7 bases at V and 7 bases at J, with 14 bases in the middle. In germline, CDR1 is SGHRS, CDR2 YFSETQ. The entire variable domain, with the rest obtained from reference TRBV5-1 and TRBJ1-1, is as follows: KAGVTQTPRYLIKTRGQQVTLSCSPISGHRSVSWYQQTPGQGLQFLFEYFSETQRNKGNFPGRFSGRQFSNSRSEMNVSTLELGDSALYLCASGREGGEAFFGQGTRLTVV.

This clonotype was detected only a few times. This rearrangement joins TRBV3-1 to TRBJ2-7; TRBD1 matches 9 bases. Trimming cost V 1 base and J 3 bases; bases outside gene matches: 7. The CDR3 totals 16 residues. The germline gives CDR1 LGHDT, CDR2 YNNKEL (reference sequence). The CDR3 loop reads CASSQGLRTGDYEQYV. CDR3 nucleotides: TGTGCCAGCAGCCAAGGCCTACGGACAGGGGACTACGAGCAGTACGTC.

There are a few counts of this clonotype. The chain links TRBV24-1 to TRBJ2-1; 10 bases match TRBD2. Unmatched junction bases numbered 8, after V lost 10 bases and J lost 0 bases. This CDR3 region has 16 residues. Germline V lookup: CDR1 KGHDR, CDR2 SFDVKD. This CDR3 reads CATSTGTSVSYNEQFF. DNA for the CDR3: TGTGCCACTTCCACCGGGACTAGCGTCTCCTACAATGAGCAGTTCTTC.

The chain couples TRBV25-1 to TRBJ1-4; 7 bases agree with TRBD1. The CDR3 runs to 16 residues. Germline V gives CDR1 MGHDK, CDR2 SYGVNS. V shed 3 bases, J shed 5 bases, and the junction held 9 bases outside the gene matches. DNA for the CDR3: TGTGCCAGCAGTGACCCACGGACAGGTGAAAATGAAAAACTGTTTTTT. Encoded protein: CASSDPRTGENEKLFF.

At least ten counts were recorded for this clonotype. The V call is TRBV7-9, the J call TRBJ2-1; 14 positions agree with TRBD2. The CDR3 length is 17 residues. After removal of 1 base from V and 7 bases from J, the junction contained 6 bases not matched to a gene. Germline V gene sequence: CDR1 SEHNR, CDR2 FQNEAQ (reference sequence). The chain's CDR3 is CASSLEARLAGGNEQFF. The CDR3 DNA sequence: TGTGCCAGCAGCTTAGAAGCGAGACTAGCGGGAGGGAATGAGCAGTTCTTC. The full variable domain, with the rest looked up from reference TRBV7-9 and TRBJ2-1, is DTGVSQNPRHKITKRGQNVTFRCDPISEHNRLYWYRQTLGQGPEFLTYFQNEAQLEKSRLLSDRFSAERPKGSFSTLEIQRTEQGDSAMYLCASSLEARLAGGNEQFFGPGTRLTVL.

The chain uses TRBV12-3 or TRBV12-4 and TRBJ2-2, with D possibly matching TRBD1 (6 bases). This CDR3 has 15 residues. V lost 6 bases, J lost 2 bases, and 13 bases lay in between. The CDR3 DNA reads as TGTGCCAGCAGCACCGTGACAGGAAACACCGGGGAGCTGTTTTTT. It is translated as CASSTVTGNTGELFF.

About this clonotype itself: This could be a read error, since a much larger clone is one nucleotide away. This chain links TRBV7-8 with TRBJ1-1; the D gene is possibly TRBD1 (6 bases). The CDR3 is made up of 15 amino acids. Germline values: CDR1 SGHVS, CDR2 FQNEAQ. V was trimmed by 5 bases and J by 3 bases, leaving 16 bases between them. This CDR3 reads CASSLRRDIYTEAFF. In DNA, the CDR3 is TGTGCCAGCAGCCTTCGAAGGGACATATACACTGAAGCTTTCTTT.

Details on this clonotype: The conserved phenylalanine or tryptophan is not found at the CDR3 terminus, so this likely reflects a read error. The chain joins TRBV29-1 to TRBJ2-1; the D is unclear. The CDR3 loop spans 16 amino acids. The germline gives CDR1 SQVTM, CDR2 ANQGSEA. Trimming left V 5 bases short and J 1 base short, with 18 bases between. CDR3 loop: CSVPGSPLRSYNEQFI. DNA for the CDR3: TGCAGCGTTCCCGGGTCCCCCCTTCGATCCTACAATGAGCAGTTCATC.